This is a list of T cell receptor beta chains from one sample in a study of blood T cells in healthy people across ages. One entry per CDR3 protein results from TCRdb running MiXCR on the 5' RACE reads. Here the sample spans approximately 600,000 distinct CDR3 sequences, under 70% being singletons. Sequencing was done on a sample of blood. These receptors came from a man between 60 and 75 years old in good health. CDR3s include the opening cysteine and the closing phenylalanine or tryptophan. The order of the fields is V gene, J gene, D gene, clone size, CDR3 DNA, CDR3 protein. The D gene is left open where the match is weak. Not all rows give a size; the values are once, few, many and, for expanded clones, a class.

V: TRBV29-1; J: TRBJ2-1; D: .; size: .; DNA: TGCAGCGTTGGGGGGGCCCACAATGAGCAGTTCTTC; CDR3: CSVGGAHNEQFF
V: TRBV7-9; J: TRBJ2-4; D: TRBD1; size: .; DNA: TGTGCCAGCAGGTCCGGGACAGGGGAAAACATTCAGTACTTC; CDR3: CASRSGTGENIQYF
V: TRBV7-2; J: TRBJ1-2; D: .; size: .; DNA: TGTGCCAGCAGCTTAGAGGTGACAGCACATGGCTATGGCTACACCTTC; CDR3: CASSLEVTAHGYGYTF
V: TRBV29-1; J: TRBJ2-2; D: .; size: .; DNA: TGCAGCGTTGAAGGTTCGGGCCCCGGGGAGCTGTTTTTT; CDR3: CSVEGSGPGELFF
V: TRBV2; J: TRBJ1-5; D: TRBD1; size: .; DNA: TGTGCCAGTAGCCGACAGGGCCCCCCTGGGGCCCAGCATTTT; CDR3: CASSRQGPPGAQHF
V: TRBV20-1; J: TRBJ2-7; D: TRBD2; size: .; DNA: TGCAGTGCCCCCCCCCAGGGGACTAGAGGGAGCTCCTACAATGAGCAGTACTTC; CDR3: CSAPPQGTRGSSYNEQYF
V: TRBV27; J: TRBJ1-6; D: TRBD1; size: .; DNA: TGTGCCAGCAGTTCCGGGACAGGGGAACGCTCACCCCTCCACTTT; CDR3: CASSSGTGERSPLHF
V: TRBV3-1; J: TRBJ1-2; D: .; size: .; DNA: TGTGCCAGCAGCCAAGAAACACAGTCCTATGGCTACACCTTC; CDR3: CASSQETQSYGYTF
V: TRBV12-3/TRBV12-4; J: TRBJ1-2; D: .; size: .; DNA: TGTGCCAGCAACCCCGGACCTAACTATGGCTACACCTTC; CDR3: CASNPGPNYGYTF
V: TRBV20-1; J: TRBJ2-3; D: TRBD1; size: .; DNA: TGCAGTGCTACAGGGGGCTGGAACACAGATACGCAGTATTTT; CDR3: CSATGGWNTDTQYF
V: TRBV6-5; J: TRBJ2-7; D: TRBD2; size: .; DNA: TGTGCCAGCAGTTTTCAGCGGGGGACCTACGAGCAGTACTTC; CDR3: CASSFQRGTYEQYF
V: TRBV6-1; J: TRBJ2-4; D: .; size: once; DNA: TGTGCCAGCAAGTCCCTCCACAGCCAAGAGACCCGGTACTTC; CDR3: CASKSLHSQETRYF
V: TRBV9; J: TRBJ2-4; D: .; size: once; DNA: TGTGCCAGCAGCCCCCGCCTCGGGGAAAACATTCAGTACTTC; CDR3: CASSPRLGENIQYF
V: TRBV10-2; J: TRBJ2-7; D: TRBD1; size: .; DNA: TGCGCCAGCAGAGAGACAGGGGCCGAAACCGACGAGCAGTACTTC; CDR3: CASRETGAETDEQYF
V: TRBV28; J: TRBJ2-5; D: TRBD2; size: .; DNA: TGTGCCACCGGCCAAGCGGGGCGCTACAATGAGCAGTACTTC; CDR3: CATGQAGRYNEQYF
V: TRBV21-1; J: TRBJ1-5; D: .; size: few; DNA: TGTGCCAGCATCGACAGGGAATCTTATCAGCCCCAGCATTTT; CDR3: CASIDRESYQPQHF
V: TRBV12-3/TRBV12-4; J: TRBJ2-3; D: TRBD1; size: .; DNA: TGTGCCAGCAGTTTCTTACAGGGGTACACAGATACGCAGTATTTT; CDR3: CASSFLQGYTDTQYF
V: TRBV7-2; J: TRBJ2-5; D: .; size: few; DNA: TGTGCCAGCAGCCTTGGGGCTAGCATACAAGAGACCCAGTACTTC; CDR3: CASSLGASIQETQYF
V: TRBV6-6; J: TRBJ1-1; D: .; size: .; DNA: TGTGCCAGCAGCACCAGAGGTCTAGAGAACACTGAAGCTTTCTTT; CDR3: CASSTRGLENTEAFF
V: TRBV20-1; J: TRBJ1-2; D: .; size: few; DNA: TGCAGTGCGACCCACGGGCAGGGCGGCTACACCTTC; CDR3: CSATHGQGGYTF
V: TRBV5-1; J: TRBJ2-3; D: .; size: .; DNA: TGCGCCAGCGCCTCGGCGCGTTCGGATACGCAGTATTTT; CDR3: CASASARSDTQYF
V: TRBV5-6; J: TRBJ2-1; D: .; size: .; DNA: TGTGCCAGCAGCTTGGAGGGGAGGACGACGTACAATGAGCAGTTCTTC; CDR3: CASSLEGRTTYNEQFF
V: TRBV2; J: TRBJ1-2; D: .; size: once; DNA: TGTGCCAGCAGGGATTTAAGTGGCTACACCTTC; CDR3: CASRDLSGYTF
V: TRBV14; J: TRBJ2-1; D: TRBD1; size: once; DNA: TGTGCCAGCAGCCAATTCACAGGGGGCTACAATGAGCAGTTCTTC; CDR3: CASSQFTGGYNEQFF
V: TRBV5-1; J: TRBJ2-6; D: .; size: .; DNA: TGCGCCAGCAGCTTGGGAGTGGGTGAGGCCAACGTCCTGACTTTC; CDR3: CASSLGVGEANVLTF
V: TRBV20-1; J: TRBJ2-5; D: .; size: .; DNA: TGCAGTGCTGAGAGGCAAGAGACCCAGTACTTC; CDR3: CSAERQETQYF
V: TRBV12-3/TRBV12-4; J: TRBJ2-5; D: .; size: few; DNA: TGTGCCAGCACGTTAACCGGGACCCAGTACTTC; CDR3: CASTLTGTQYF
V: TRBV10-1; J: TRBJ1-5; D: .; size: .; DNA: TGCGCCAGCAGTGATTGGGGTCAGCCCCAGCATTTT; CDR3: CASSDWGQPQHF
V: TRBV7-9; J: TRBJ1-1; D: TRBD1; size: .; DNA: TGTGCCAGCAGCTTTGGGGACAGGGTTGAGGCTTTCTTT; CDR3: CASSFGDRVEAFF